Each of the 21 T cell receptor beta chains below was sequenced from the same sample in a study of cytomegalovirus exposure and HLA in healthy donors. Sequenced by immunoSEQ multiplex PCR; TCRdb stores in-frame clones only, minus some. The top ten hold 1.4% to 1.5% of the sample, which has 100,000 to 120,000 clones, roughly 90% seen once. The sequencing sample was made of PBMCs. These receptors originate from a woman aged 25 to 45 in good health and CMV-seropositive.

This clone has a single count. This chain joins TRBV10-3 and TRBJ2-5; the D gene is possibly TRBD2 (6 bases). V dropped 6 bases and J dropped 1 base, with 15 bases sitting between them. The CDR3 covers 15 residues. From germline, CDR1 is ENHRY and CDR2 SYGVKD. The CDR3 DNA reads TGTGCCATCAGAGTAGGCGGGGCCGGCCAAGAGACCCAGTACTTC. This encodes CAIRVGGAGQETQYF.

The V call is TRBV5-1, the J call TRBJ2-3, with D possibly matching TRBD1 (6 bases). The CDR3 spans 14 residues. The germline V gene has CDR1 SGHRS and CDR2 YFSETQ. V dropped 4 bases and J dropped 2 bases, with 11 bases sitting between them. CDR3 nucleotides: TGCGCCAGCAGCGTGGGACAAGACACAGATACGCAGTATTTT. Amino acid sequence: CASSVGQDTDTQYF.

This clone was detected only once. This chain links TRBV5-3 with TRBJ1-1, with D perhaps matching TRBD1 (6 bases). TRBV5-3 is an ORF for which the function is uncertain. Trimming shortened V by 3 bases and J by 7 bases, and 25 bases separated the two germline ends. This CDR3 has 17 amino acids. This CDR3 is CARSWDAPSNREYEAFF. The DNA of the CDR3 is TGTGCCAGAAGCTGGGACGCCCCCAGCAACAGGGAATATGAAGCTTTCTTT.

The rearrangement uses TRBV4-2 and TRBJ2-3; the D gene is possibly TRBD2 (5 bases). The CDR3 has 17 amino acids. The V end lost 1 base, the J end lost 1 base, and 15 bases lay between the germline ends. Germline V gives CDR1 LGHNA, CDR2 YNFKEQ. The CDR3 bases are TGTGCCAGCAGCCAAGGTGTTGCTAGCATGGGCACAGATACGCAGTATTTT. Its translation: CASSQGVASMGTDTQYF.

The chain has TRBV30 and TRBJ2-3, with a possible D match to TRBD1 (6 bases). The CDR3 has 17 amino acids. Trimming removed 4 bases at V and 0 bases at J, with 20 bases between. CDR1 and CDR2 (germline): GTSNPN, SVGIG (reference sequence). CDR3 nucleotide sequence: TGTGCCTGGATTAGGTGGGGACAACGAGTTAGCACAGATACGCAGTATTTT. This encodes CAWIRWGQRVSTDTQYF. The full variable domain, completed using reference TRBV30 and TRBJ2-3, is SQTIHQWPATLVQPVGSPLSLECTVEGTSNPNLYWYRQAAGRGLQLLFYSVGIGQISSEVPQNLSASRPQDRQFILSSKKLLLSDSGFYLCAWIRWGQRVSTDTQYFGPGTRLTVL.

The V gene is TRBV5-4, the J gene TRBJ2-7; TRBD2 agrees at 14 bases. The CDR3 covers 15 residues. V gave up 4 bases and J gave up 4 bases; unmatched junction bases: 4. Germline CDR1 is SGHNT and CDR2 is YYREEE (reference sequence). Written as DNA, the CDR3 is TGTGCCAGCAGCCCGGGACTAGCGGGAGATTACGAGCAGTACTTC. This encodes CASSPGLAGDYEQYF.

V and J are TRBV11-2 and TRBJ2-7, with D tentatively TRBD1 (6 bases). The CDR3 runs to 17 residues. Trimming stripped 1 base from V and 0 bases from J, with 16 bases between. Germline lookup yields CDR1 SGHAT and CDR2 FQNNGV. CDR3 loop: CASSLALQGSHSYEQYF. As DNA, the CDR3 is TGTGCCAGCAGCTTAGCCCTGCAGGGGTCCCACTCCTACGAGCAGTACTTC. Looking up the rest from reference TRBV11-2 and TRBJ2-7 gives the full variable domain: EAGVAQSPRYKIIEKRQSVAFWCNPISGHATLYWYQQILGQGPKLLIQFQNNGVVDDSQLPKDRFSAERLKGVDSTLKIQPAKLEDSAVYLCASSLALQGSHSYEQYFGPGTRLTVT.

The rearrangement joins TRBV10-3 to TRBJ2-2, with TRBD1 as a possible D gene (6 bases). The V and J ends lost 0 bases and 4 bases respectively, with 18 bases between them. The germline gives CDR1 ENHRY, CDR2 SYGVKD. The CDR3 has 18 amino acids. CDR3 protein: CAISESETGPGGTGELFF. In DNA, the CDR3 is TGTGCCATCAGTGAGTCGGAAACAGGGCCCGGAGGCACCGGGGAGCTGTTTTTT.

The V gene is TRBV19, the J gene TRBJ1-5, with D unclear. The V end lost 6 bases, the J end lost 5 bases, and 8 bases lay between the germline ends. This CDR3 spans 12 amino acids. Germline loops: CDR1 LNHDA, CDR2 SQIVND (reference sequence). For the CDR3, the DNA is TGTGCCAGTAGCCTAATATATCAGCCCCAGCATTTT. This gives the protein CASSLIYQPQHF.

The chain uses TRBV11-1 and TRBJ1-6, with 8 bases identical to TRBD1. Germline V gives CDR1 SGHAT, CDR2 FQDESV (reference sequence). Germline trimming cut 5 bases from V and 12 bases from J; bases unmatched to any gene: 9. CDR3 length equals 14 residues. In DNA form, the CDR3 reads TGTGCCAGCAGCGCCGACAGGGGAGAGGAACCCCTCCACTTT. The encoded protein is CASSADRGEEPLHF. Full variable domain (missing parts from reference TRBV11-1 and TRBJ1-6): EAEVAQSPRYKITEKSQAVAFWCDPISGHATLYWYRQILGQGPELLVQFQDESVVDDSQLPKDRFSAERLKGVDSTLKIQPAELGDSAMYLCASSADRGEEPLHFGNGTRLTVT.

The chain's CDR3 is CASSLQGSSYNEQFF. CDR3 sequence (DNA): TGTGCCAGCAGTCTACAGGGGAGCTCCTACAATGAGCAGTTCTTC. The chain uses TRBV6-1 and TRBJ2-1, with TRBD1 identical over 7 bases. Germline V gene data show CDR1 as MNHNS and CDR2 as SASEGT. The junction had 4 bases not matched to a gene; V was cut back by 5 bases and J by 0 bases. The CDR3 totals 15 residues.

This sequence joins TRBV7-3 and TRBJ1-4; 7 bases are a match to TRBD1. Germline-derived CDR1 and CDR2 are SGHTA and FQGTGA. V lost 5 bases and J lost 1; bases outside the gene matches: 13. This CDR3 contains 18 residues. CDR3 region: CASSPWRGGEETNEKLFF. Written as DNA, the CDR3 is TGTGCCAGCAGCCCGTGGAGAGGGGGCGAGGAAACTAATGAAAAACTGTTTTTT.

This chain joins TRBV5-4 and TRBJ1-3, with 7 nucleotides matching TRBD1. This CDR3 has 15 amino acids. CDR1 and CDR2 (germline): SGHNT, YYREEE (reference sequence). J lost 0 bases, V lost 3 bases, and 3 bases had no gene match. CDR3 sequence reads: CASSSGDSSGNTIYF. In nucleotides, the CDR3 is TGTGCCAGCAGCTCCGGGGACAGCTCTGGAAACACCATATATTTT. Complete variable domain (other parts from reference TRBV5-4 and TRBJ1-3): ETGVTQSPTHLIKTRGQQVTLRCSSQSGHNTVSWYQQALGQGPQFIFQYYREEENGRGNFPPRFSGLQFPNYSSELNVNALELDDSALYLCASSSGDSSGNTIYFGEGSWLTVV.

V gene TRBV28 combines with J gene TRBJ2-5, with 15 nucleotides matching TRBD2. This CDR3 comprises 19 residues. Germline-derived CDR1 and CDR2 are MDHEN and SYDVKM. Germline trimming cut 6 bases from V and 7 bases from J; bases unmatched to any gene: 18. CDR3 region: CASRESIPGLAGGLGTQYF. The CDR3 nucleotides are TGTGCCAGCAGAGAATCAATCCCGGGACTAGCGGGAGGCCTTGGGACCCAGTACTTC. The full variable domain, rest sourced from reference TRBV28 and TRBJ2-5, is DVKVTQSSRYLVKRTGEKVFLECVQDMDHENMFWYRQDPGLGLRLIYFSYDVKMKEKGDIPEGYSVSREKKERFSLILESASTNQTSMYLCASRESIPGLAGGLGTQYFGPGTRLLVL.

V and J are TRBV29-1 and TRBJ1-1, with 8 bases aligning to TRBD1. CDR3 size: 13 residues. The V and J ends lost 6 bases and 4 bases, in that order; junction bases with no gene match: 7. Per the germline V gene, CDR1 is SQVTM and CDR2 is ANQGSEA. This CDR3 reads CSVPGGQGTEAFF. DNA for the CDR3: TGCAGCGTCCCAGGTGGACAGGGCACTGAAGCTTTCTTT.

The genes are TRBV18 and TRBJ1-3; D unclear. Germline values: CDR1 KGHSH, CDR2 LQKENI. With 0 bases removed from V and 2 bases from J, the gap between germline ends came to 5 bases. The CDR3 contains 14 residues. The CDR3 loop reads CASSPPFAGNTIYF. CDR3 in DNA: TGTGCCAGCTCACCACCGTTCGCTGGAAACACCATATATTTT.

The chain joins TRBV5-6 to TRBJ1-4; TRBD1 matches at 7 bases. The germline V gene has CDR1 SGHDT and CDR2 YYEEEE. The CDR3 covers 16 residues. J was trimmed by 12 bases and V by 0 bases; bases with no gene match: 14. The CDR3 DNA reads TGTGCCAGCAGCTTGGCCGGGACAGCCAGAACTGTAGAACTGTTTTTT. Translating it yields CASSLAGTARTVELFF. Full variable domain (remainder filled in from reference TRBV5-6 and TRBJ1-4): DAGVTQSPTHLIKTRGQQVTLRCSPKSGHDTVSWYQQALGQGPQFIFQYYEEEERQRGNFPDRFSGHQFPNYSSELNVNALLLGDSALYLCASSLAGTARTVELFFGSGTQLSVL.

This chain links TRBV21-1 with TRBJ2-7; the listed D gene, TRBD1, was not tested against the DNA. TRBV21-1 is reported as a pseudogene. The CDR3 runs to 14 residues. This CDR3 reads CASSLRTGGYEQYF. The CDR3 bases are TGTGCCAGCAGCCTCCGGACAGGGGGCTACGAGCAGTACTTC.

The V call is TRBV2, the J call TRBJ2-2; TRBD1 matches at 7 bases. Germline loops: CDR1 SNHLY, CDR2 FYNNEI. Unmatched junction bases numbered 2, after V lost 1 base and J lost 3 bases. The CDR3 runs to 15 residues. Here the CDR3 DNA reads TGTGCCAGCAGTGAAGACAGGGGTTACACCGGGGAGCTGTTTTTT. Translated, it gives CASSEDRGYTGELFF.

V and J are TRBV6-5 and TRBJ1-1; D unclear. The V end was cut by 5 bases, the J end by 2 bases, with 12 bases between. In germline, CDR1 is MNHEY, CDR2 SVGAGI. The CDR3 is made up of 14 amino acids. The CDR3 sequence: CASSRHGDNTEAFF. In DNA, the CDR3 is TGTGCCAGCAGTCGACATGGTGACAACACTGAAGCTTTCTTT.

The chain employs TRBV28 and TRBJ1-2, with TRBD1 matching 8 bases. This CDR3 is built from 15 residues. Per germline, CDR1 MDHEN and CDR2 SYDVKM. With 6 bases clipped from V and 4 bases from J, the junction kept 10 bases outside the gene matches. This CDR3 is CASSRGDRGFYGYTF. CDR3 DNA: TGTGCCAGCAGCCGAGGAGACAGGGGATTCTATGGCTACACCTTC.